This T cell receptor (beta chain) was identified during a study of CD8 T cells in Susac syndrome. Study-level information: Each patient with Susac syndrome, at the time of blood draw, was therapy-naive, on corticosteroids, or on intravenous immunoglobulin alone.

On this clonotype itself: Its matching antigen is unknown.

RNA totalling about 0.45 to 1 ug underwent reverse transcription with random hexamers. It was immunoSEQ multiplex PCR that amplified TCR beta CDR3 across 54 Vbeta and 13 Jbeta. TCRdb called the immunoSEQ multiplex PCR reads again in MiXCR, with one record for every CDR3 protein. The table includes under 200,000 distinct CDR3 sequences, roughly 94% detected once. Germline V gene sequence: CDR1 MGHRA, CDR2 YSYEKL. Trimming shortened V by 0 bases and J by 2 bases, and 7 bases separated the two germline ends. This CDR3 has 14 residues. Broader study findings: The CD4+ T cell repertoires in Susac syndrome were not clonally expanded.

The receptor comes from a human donor with Susac syndrome. The rearrangement joins TRBV4-1 to TRBJ1-2; D might be TRBD1 (6 bases). Sequencing used CD4+ T cells from PBMCs. CDR3 in DNA: TGCGCCAGCAGCCAAGAAGACAGGAACTATGGCTACACCTTC. This gives the protein CASSQEDRNYGYTF.